One and the same sample provided the 30 T cell receptor beta chains below, sequenced in a study of T cells in localized non-small cell lung cancer. Repertoires were generated with immunoSEQ multiplex PCR, while TCRdb's copy carries only in-frame clones and drops some. The sample contains over 8,500 clones, around 83% of which appear only once. The sequencing here drew on peripheral blood, taken before any cancer treatment. The receptors stem from a male donor at least 60 years old with stage III lung adenocarcinoma.

The genes are TRBV9 and TRBJ1-3; 10 nucleotides align to TRBD1. V was pared by 5 bases and J by 3 bases, with 5 bases of the junction left unmatched. The CDR3 has 15 amino acids. The germline CDR1 and CDR2 sequences are SGDLS and YYNGEE. In nucleotides, the CDR3 is TGTGCCAGCAGACCGACAGGGGGCTATGGAAACACCATATATTTT. It encodes CASRPTGGYGNTIYF.

The rearrangement joins TRBV4-3 to TRBJ2-2; no clear D gene. Trimming took off 1 base at V and 4 bases at J, with 7 bases between the two ends. This CDR3 comprises 14 residues. Germline CDR1 LGHNA, CDR2 YSLEER. The CDR3 region has the DNA TGCGCCAGCAGCCAAGGTAGCTTCACCGGGGAGCTGTTTTTT. This translates into CASSQGSFTGELFF.

This clone is classed as medium-sized. The J gene is TRBJ2-1, the V gene TRBV19; D is uncertain. Germline CDR1 and CDR2: LNHDA and SQIVND (reference sequence). V lost 4 bases, J lost 8 bases, and 6 bases lay in between. There are 11 residues in the CDR3. Written as DNA, the CDR3 is TGTGCCAGTAGTACGATGGATGAGCAGTTCTTC. It codes for CASSTMDEQFF. Looking up the rest from reference TRBV19 and TRBJ2-1 gives the full variable domain: DGGITQSPKYLFRKEGQNVTLSCEQNLNHDAMYWYRQDPGQGLRLIYYSQIVNDFQKGDIAEGYSVSREKKESFPLTVTSAQKNPTAFYLCASSTMDEQFFGPGTRLTVL.

The chain has TRBV7-8 and TRBJ1-4, with TRBD1 identical over 10 bases. CDR3 size: 15 residues. Per the germline V gene, CDR1 is SGHVS and CDR2 is FQNEAQ. The J segment lost 7 bases and the V segment lost 0 bases, leaving 2 bases of the junction unmatched. The CDR3 DNA reads as TGTGCCAGCAGCTTAGCCGGGACAGGGGTTGAAAAACTGTTTTTT. Amino acid sequence: CASSLAGTGVEKLFF.

V is TRBV27 and J is TRBJ2-2, with 7 bases matching TRBD1. Per the germline V gene, CDR1 is MNHEY and CDR2 is SMNVEV (reference sequence). The CDR3 runs 16 residues. V lost 6 bases, J lost 1 base, and 8 bases stayed unmatched. The CDR3 reads CASRRSWTGNTGELFF. The CDR3 DNA reads TGTGCCAGCAGGCGTAGCTGGACAGGGAACACCGGGGAGCTGTTTTTT.

The chain recombines TRBV18 with TRBJ1-1; D may be TRBD1 (6 bases). The CDR3 consists of 15 residues. V lost 4 bases and J lost 1, with 13 bases in between. CDR1 and CDR2 (germline): KGHSH, LQKENI. Here the CDR3 DNA reads TGTGCCAGCTCACGGGAGGGACACGGGAACACTGAAGCTTTCTTT. Translation gives CASSREGHGNTEAFF.

The rearrangement uses TRBV6-6 and TRBJ2-1; perhaps TRBD1 as D (6 bases). Trimming left V 2 bases short and J 7 bases short, with 15 bases between. The CDR3 loop spans 15 amino acids. Per germline, CDR1 MNHNY and CDR2 SVGAGI (reference sequence). The CDR3 spells CASSYKQGIGNEQFF. As DNA, the CDR3 is TGTGCCAGCAGTTACAAACAGGGAATAGGTAATGAGCAGTTCTTC.

This chain uses TRBV4-3 with TRBJ2-1; 8 bases fit TRBD1. V trimming: 0 bases; J trimming: 6 bases; junction bases outside the gene matches: 7. CDR3 length: 16 residues. Germline values: CDR1 LGHNA, CDR2 YSLEER. CDR3 protein: CASSQDRGQGTNEQFF. In DNA form, the CDR3 reads TGCGCCAGCAGCCAAGATCGAGGACAGGGTACCAATGAGCAGTTCTTC.

This chain links TRBV19 with TRBJ2-3; D is ambiguous. V was cut by 3 bases and J by 2 bases, with 3 bases left in between. Germline V gives CDR1 LNHDA, CDR2 SQIVND (reference sequence). The CDR3 is made up of 12 amino acids. The CDR3 sequence: CASSIYTDTQYF. The CDR3 region has the DNA TGTGCCAGTAGTATCTACACAGATACGCAGTATTTT.

The chain combines TRBV18 with TRBJ2-1; tentative D call: TRBD1 (6 bases). The germline CDR1 and CDR2 sequences are KGHSH and LQKENI. V was trimmed by 5 bases and J by 6 bases, leaving 20 bases between them. The CDR3 spans 16 residues. CDR3 nucleotides: TGTGCCAGCTCAAAGGGGTTACAGGGTACCGGCAATGAGCAGTTCTTC. Its protein product is CASSKGLQGTGNEQFF.

The chain recombines TRBV5-5 with TRBJ1-5; maybe TRBD1 (6 bases). Per germline, CDR1 SGHKS and CDR2 YYEKEE (reference sequence). V was clipped by 4 bases and J by 2 bases, with 13 bases between them. There are 15 residues in the CDR3. The CDR3 DNA sequence: TGTGCCAGCAGCACCGGACCAGGGGGCAATCAGCCCCAGCATTTT. Translating it yields CASSTGPGGNQPQHF.

The chain employs TRBV6-1 and TRBJ1-1, with 7 nucleotides matching TRBD1. The CDR3 totals 14 residues. Germline CDR1 and CDR2: MNHNS and SASEGT. After removal of 7 bases from V and 7 bases from J, the junction contained 12 bases not matched to a gene. The CDR3 nucleotides read TGTGCCAGCACCCCCATACAGGGGACGGGTGAAGCTTTCTTT. Amino acids: CASTPIQGTGEAFF.

The V call is TRBV15, the J call TRBJ1-5, with D unresolved. Trimming cost V 0 bases and J 7 bases, with 13 bases left between them. Germline CDR1 reads LNHNV; CDR2 reads YYDKDF (reference sequence). The CDR3 covers 15 residues. The CDR3 loop is CATSRDAGFGQPQHF. As DNA, the CDR3 is TGTGCCACCAGCAGAGATGCGGGGTTTGGCCAGCCCCAGCATTTT. The variable domain in full, completed from reference TRBV15 and TRBJ1-5, reads DAMVIQNPRYQVTQFGKPVTLSCSQTLNHNVMYWYQQKSSQAPKLLFHYYDKDFNNEADTPDNFQSRRPNTSFCFLDIRSPGLGDTAMYLCATSRDAGFGQPQHFGDGTRLSIL.

V gene TRBV11-2 combines with J gene TRBJ2-7; perhaps TRBD1 as D (6 bases). Trimming removed 1 base at V and 3 bases at J, with 13 bases between. The CDR3 extends over 15 amino acids. Germline lookup yields CDR1 SGHAT and CDR2 FQNNGV. The CDR3 here is CASSLGPDRNYEQYF. The CDR3 DNA is TGTGCCAGCAGCTTAGGCCCAGACAGGAACTACGAGCAGTACTTC.

This clone was seen a handful of times. The CDR3 nucleotides are TGTGCCAGCAGCCCGGACAGGGGGCGGTACGAGCAGTACTTC. This codes for CASSPDRGRYEQYF. V usage is TRBV28 and J usage is TRBJ2-7; TRBD1 matches 11 bases. V shed 6 bases, J shed 4 bases, and the junction held 5 bases outside the gene matches. Germline CDR1 reads MDHEN; CDR2 reads SYDVKM. The CDR3 spans 14 residues.

This clone appeared a single time. V is TRBV10-3 and J is TRBJ2-2; 8 bases map to TRBD2. Germline assignment: CDR1 ENHRY and CDR2 SYGVKD. After removal of 11 bases from V and 2 bases from J, the junction contained 7 bases not matched to a gene. There are 14 residues in the CDR3. Here the CDR3 DNA reads TGTGCCCTAAGTGGGACTAGTAACACCGGGGAGCTGTTTTTT. This gives the protein CALSGTSNTGELFF.

V is TRBV7-3 and J is TRBJ1-1; perhaps TRBD1 as D (5 bases). Trimming left V 5 bases short and J 2 bases short, with 12 bases between. CDR1 is SGHTA and CDR2 is FQGTGA in the germline V gene. CDR3 size: 14 residues. CDR3 in amino acids: CASSPGHSNTEAFF. DNA for the CDR3: TGTGCCAGCAGCCCAGGACACTCTAACACTGAAGCTTTCTTT. Using reference TRBV7-3 and TRBJ1-1 for the parts outside the CDR3, the full variable domain is GAGVSQTPSNKVTEKGKYVELRCDPISGHTALYWYRQSLGQGPEFLIYFQGTGAADDSGLPNDRFFAVRPEGSVSTLKIQRTERGDSAVYLCASSPGHSNTEAFFGQGTRLTVV.

This sequence joins TRBV2 and TRBJ1-1; maybe TRBD1 (5 bases). The CDR3 has 16 amino acids. The V end lost 2 bases, the J end lost 5 bases, and 18 bases lay between the germline ends. The germline V gene encodes CDR1 SNHLY and CDR2 FYNNEI. The CDR3 coding sequence is TGTGCCAGCAGTGAATCACAGATTCCAGGGCATACTGAAGCTTTCTTT. It encodes CASSESQIPGHTEAFF.

The chain couples TRBV6-9 to TRBJ1-2, with TRBD1 as a possible D gene (5 bases). The germline V gene encodes CDR1 MNHGY and CDR2 SVAAGI. V was cut by 3 bases and J by 4 bases, with 9 bases left in between. The CDR3 loop spans 13 amino acids. CDR3: CASSYGTVYGYTF. Here the CDR3 DNA reads TGTGCCAGCAGTTACGGGACGGTCTATGGCTACACCTTC.

The V gene is TRBV4-1, the J gene TRBJ2-7, with 8 bases that match TRBD2. Germline values: CDR1 MGHRA, CDR2 YSYEKL. V was pared by 0 bases and J by 1 base, with 8 bases of the junction left unmatched. CDR3 size: 17 residues. CDR3 protein: CASSQDYSGLGSYEQYF. Written as DNA, the CDR3 is TGCGCCAGCAGCCAAGATTATTCGGGACTAGGTTCCTACGAGCAGTACTTC.

V and J are TRBV28 and TRBJ1-2, with D possibly matching TRBD1 (6 bases). The germline gives CDR1 MDHEN, CDR2 SYDVKM. CDR3 length: 14 residues. V lost 7 bases and J lost 8, with 20 bases in between. CDR3 amino acids: CASTGQWKYQGYTF. CDR3 sequence (DNA): TGTGCCAGCACCGGACAGTGGAAGTATCAGGGCTACACCTTC.

Only one count was recorded for this clone. The chain joins TRBV4-3 to TRBJ1-5; TRBD1 is a possible D gene (6 bases). Trimming stripped 5 bases from V and 0 bases from J, with 11 bases between. Germline loops: CDR1 LGHNA, CDR2 YSLEER. This CDR3 contains 15 residues. The CDR3 loop reads CASSWTVYSNQPQHF. DNA for the CDR3: TGCGCCAGCAGCTGGACAGTATATAGCAATCAGCCCCAGCATTTT.

The chain recombines TRBV9 with TRBJ2-3; 10 nucleotides line up with TRBD2. V lost 2 bases to trimming and J lost 2 bases; unmatched junction nucleotides: 17. CDR1 and CDR2 from the germline V gene are SGDLS and YYNGEE. The CDR3 sequence is 20 residues long. CDR3 amino acids: CASSVSGDSGGPLLTDTQYF. CDR3 in DNA: TGTGCCAGCAGCGTCAGTGGGGATAGCGGGGGGCCTTTACTCACAGATACGCAGTATTTT.

This clone was seen a handful of times. The chain combines TRBV19 with TRBJ1-6, with D unresolved. CDR1 is LNHDA, CDR2 SQIVND, per germline (reference sequence). The CDR3 has 13 amino acids. Trimming took off 7 bases at V and 7 bases at J, with 11 bases between the two ends. CDR3 region: CASNSGRNSPLHF. CDR3 nucleotides: TGTGCCAGTAATTCGGGAAGGAATTCACCCCTCCACTTT.

This clone was observed a single time. The chain employs TRBV29-1 and TRBJ2-5; D remains ambiguous. CDR1 is SQVTM, CDR2 ANQGSEA, per germline. This CDR3 spans 14 amino acids. The germline V and J ends were trimmed by 0 bases and 1 base, with 9 bases remaining between them. The CDR3 bases are TGCAGCGTTGAAGACGGGCGTTCCCAAGAGACCCAGTACTTC. Protein product: CSVEDGRSQETQYF.

J is TRBJ1-6 and V is TRBV6-5; no reliable D call. This CDR3 is built from 16 residues. Germline V gene data show CDR1 as MNHEY and CDR2 as SVGAGI. The V end was cut by 2 bases, the J end by 0 bases, with 8 bases between. CDR3 DNA: TGTGCCAGCAGTTACCTAGCGAGCTCCTATAATTCACCCCTCCACTTT. Protein sequence: CASSYLASSYNSPLHF.

The V and J genes are TRBV5-5 and TRBJ1-3, with D perhaps matching TRBD1 (5 bases). CDR1 and CDR2 (germline): SGHKS, YYEKEE (reference sequence). Trimming took 4 bases from V and 2 from J, leaving 16 bases between them. The CDR3 is made up of 16 amino acids. CDR3 bases: TGTGCCAGCAGCCCCAGGGTGGAAGAGGCTGGAAACACCATATATTTT. Protein: CASSPRVEEAGNTIYF.

The rearrangement joins TRBV9 to TRBJ2-3; 7 nucleotides line up with TRBD1. Losses at the gene ends were 2 bases for V and 5 bases for J; bases not matched to a gene: 14. This CDR3 has 17 amino acids. Germline V CDR1 and CDR2: SGDLS, YYNGEE. The CDR3 nucleotides are TGTGCCAGCAGCGTCCTTCCCGACACAGGGGTTGGAGATACGCAGTATTTT. Translating gives CASSVLPDTGVGDTQYF.

The chain couples TRBV6-5 to TRBJ2-1; 9 nucleotides match TRBD1. The V and J ends lost 6 bases and 3 bases, in that order; junction bases with no gene match: 3. The germline gives CDR1 MNHEY, CDR2 SVGAGI. The CDR3 extends over 14 amino acids. As DNA, the CDR3 is TGTGCCAGCAGGGGGACAGGGAGCTACAATGAGCAGTTCTTC. Translated, it gives CASRGTGSYNEQFF.

The CDR3 DNA reads TGCGCCAGCAGCCAACGGACAGGGGAGCAAGTTGGCGCCAAAAACATTCAGTACTTC. Its translation: CASSQRTGEQVGAKNIQYF. V gene TRBV4-3 combines with J gene TRBJ2-4, with 9 positions matching TRBD1. The CDR3 is 19 amino acids. Germline CDR1 reads LGHNA; CDR2 reads YSLEER. Unmatched junction bases numbered 12, after V lost 2 bases and J lost 1 base.